The 26 T cell receptor beta chains presented below share a single source sample, sequenced in a study of T cells in women clearing cervical HPV infection. Generated by immunoSEQ multiplex PCR, the TCRdb table keeps only in-frame clones and is missing some. Seen in this sample are some 20,000 clones; the ten most common clones hold over 13%. Source material: blood buffy coat. Every receptor here comes from a woman aged 18 to 69 with a cervical HPV16 infection that either progressed to CIN3+ or cleared (not recorded which).

Notes on this clone: The CDR3 end is not reached by the read, which stops 3 residues before it; the germline J gene fills it in. The chain is built from TRBV20-1 and TRBJ2-7; TRBD1 matches at 8 bases. J lost 0 bases, V lost 6 bases, and 7 bases had no gene match. The CDR3 extends over 14 amino acids. Per germline, CDR1 DFQATT and CDR2 SNEGSKA (reference sequence). This chain's CDR3 is CSASYRGDSYEQYF. The DNA read from the CDR3 is TGCAGTGCCAGTTACAGGGGGGACTCCTACGAG.

This clone is deemed medium-sized (0.01 to 0.1%) by its frequency. The observed sequence ends 3 residues before the CDR3 terminus, with the missing tail filled in from the germline J gene. V is TRBV2 and J is TRBJ2-4; 7 bases match TRBD1. This CDR3 spans 11 amino acids. Germline loops: CDR1 SNHLY, CDR2 FYNNEI. J gave up 8 bases and V 7 bases, and 2 bases lay outside the gene matches. This CDR3 reads CASKGADIQYF. The CDR3 bases that were read are TGTGCCAGCAAGGGGGCCGACATT.

About this clone: The missing CDR3 end, 3 residues past where the read stops, is filled in from the germline J gene. The chain has TRBV15 and TRBJ1-5; D might be TRBD1 (6 bases). This CDR3 comprises 15 residues. Germline CDR1 LNHNV, CDR2 YYDKDF (reference sequence). V gave up 3 bases and J gave up 0 bases, with 9 bases separating them. CDR3 bases read: TGTGCCACCAGCAGGGGACAAGTTAGCAATCAGCCC. Amino acid sequence: CATSRGQVSNQP. The CDR3 reads in full as CATSRGQVSNQPQHF.

Note on this clone: The CDR3 goes on 3 residues after the read ends, and that part is filled in from the germline J gene. J is TRBJ2-1 and V is TRBV7-6; 7 bases fit TRBD2. The CDR3 is 16 residues long. V was clipped by 5 bases and J by 8 bases; unmatched bases: 15. Looked up from germline, CDR1 is SGHVS and CDR2 is FNYEAQ. This CDR3 is CASSRRYKGSGYEQFF. The part of the CDR3 DNA that was read is TGTGCCAGCAGCCGAAGATATAAGGGTAGCGGGTATGAG.

As for this clone: Coverage ceases 3 residues before the CDR3 finishes, and the germline J gene fills in the end. The chain is built from TRBV7-3 and TRBJ1-5, with D tentatively TRBD1 (5 bases). V was cut by 3 bases and J by 4 bases, with 16 bases left in between. The CDR3 sequence is 16 residues long. Germline V gives CDR1 SGHTA, CDR2 FQGTGA. The CDR3 sequence: CASSFLGLNRNQPQHF. The DNA read from the CDR3 is TGTGCCAGCAGCTTTCTGGGGCTTAATAGGAATCAGCCC.

The chain's CDR3 is CASSELPRDEQFF. The CDR3 DNA, read in part, is TGTGCCAGCAGTGAACTACCGCGCGATGAG. J is TRBJ2-1 and V is TRBV2; no clear D. The sequenced fragment ends 3 residues before the CDR3 boundary, so the rest is inferred from the germline J gene. V lost 2 bases, J lost 8 bases, and 10 bases lay in between. Germline CDR1 SNHLY, CDR2 FYNNEI. CDR3 length: 13 residues.

Regarding this clone: Read coverage stops 3 residues before the CDR3 terminus; the germline J gene supplies the remainder. V is TRBV19 and J is TRBJ1-1; 7 bases are a match to TRBD1. Germline V gene lookup returns CDR1 LNHDA and CDR2 SQIVND (reference sequence). The CDR3 spans 16 residues. The V gene end was trimmed by 9 bases and the J gene end by 3 bases; junction bases not matched to a gene: 16. The CDR3 reads CASKFQTGRSDTEAFF. The covered CDR3 bases are TGTGCCAGCAAGTTTCAGACAGGGCGGTCCGACACTGAA.

As to this clone: The CDR3 extends 3 residues past the end of the read, so its final part is completed from the germline J gene. The chain employs TRBV20-1 and TRBJ1-1; maybe TRBD1 (6 bases). CDR1 DFQATT and CDR2 SNEGSKA come from the germline V gene (reference sequence). The V end was cut by 5 bases, the J end by 3 bases, with 13 bases between. This CDR3 contains 13 residues. This chain's CDR3 is CSALWGRDTEAFF. CDR3 DNA (partial): TGCAGTGCTCTGTGGGGGCGAGACACTGAA.

The sequenced part of the CDR3 DNA is TGTGCCAGCAGGCCCGGGACAGGGGATGGC. Residues: CASRPGTGDG. The whole CDR3 sequence reads CASRPGTGDGYTF. The rearrangement joins TRBV2 to TRBJ1-2, with 10 nucleotides matching TRBD1. The CDR3 end lies 3 residues beyond the end of the read and is filled in from the germline J gene. CDR3 length: 13 residues. The V gene's germline CDR1 is SNHLY and CDR2 FYNNEI. Trimming at V came to 6 bases and at J to 6 bases, leaving 4 bases not matched to a gene.

Remarks on this clone: The read ends 3 residues before the CDR3 terminus; that terminus is restored from the germline J gene. The gene calls are TRBV30 and TRBJ1-1, with D perhaps matching TRBD1 (6 bases). Germline CDR1 is GTSNPN and CDR2 is SVGIG (reference sequence). V gave up 3 bases and J gave up 0 bases, with 14 bases separating them. The CDR3 runs 15 residues. CDR3: CAWSISGTLNTEAFF. The DNA read from the CDR3 is TGTGCCTGGAGCATCTCCGGGACATTGAACACTGAA. Full variable domain (outside the CDR3, taken from reference TRBV30 and TRBJ1-1): SQTIHQWPATLVQPVGSPLSLECTVEGTSNPNLYWYRQAAGRGLQLLFYSVGIGQISSEVPQNLSASRPQDRQFILSSKKLLLSDSGFYLCAWSISGTLNTEAFFGQGTRLTVV.

Of note for this clone: From the germline J gene comes the end of the CDR3, since the read stops 3 residues before it. The V call is TRBV19, the J call TRBJ1-5; 10 nucleotides line up with TRBD1. The CDR3 extends over 18 amino acids. With V trimmed by 4 bases and J by 1 base, 10 bases remained unmatched. CDR1 is LNHDA, CDR2 SQIVND, per germline (reference sequence). The DNA read from the CDR3 is TGTGCCAGTAGTAATACCGGGACAGGGGCTAGGAGCAATCAGCCC. This codes for CASSNTGTGARSNQP. In full, the CDR3 reads CASSNTGTGARSNQPQHF.

Comments on this clone: The missing CDR3 end, 3 residues past where the read stops, is filled in from the germline J gene. This rearrangement joins TRBV7-3 to TRBJ2-1; the match to TRBD2 covers 13 bases. Trimming at V came to 2 bases and at J to 8 bases, leaving 3 bases not matched to a gene. Per the germline V gene, CDR1 is SGHTA and CDR2 is FQGTGA. The CDR3 has 15 residues. CDR3 loop: CASSLGLAGVYEQFF. The CDR3 DNA, read in part, is TGTGCCAGCAGCTTAGGACTAGCGGGAGTCTATGAG.

A word on this clone: With the read ending 3 residues before the CDR3 end, the germline J gene is used to fill in that end. This chain joins TRBV12-3 or TRBV12-4 and TRBJ2-3, with 9 positions matching TRBD2. V lost 4 bases and J lost 8; bases outside the gene matches: 4. The CDR3 spans 13 residues. CDR3 bases read: TGTGCCAGCAGTTCGGGACTAGCTGGTACG. Translation: CASSSGLAGT. The full-length CDR3 reads as CASSSGLAGTQYF.

A word on this clone: The sequenced fragment ends 3 residues before the CDR3 boundary, so the rest is inferred from the germline J gene. The V gene is TRBV6-4, the J gene TRBJ2-5; 7 nucleotides line up with TRBD1. Per germline, CDR1 MRHNA and CDR2 SNTAGT. The CDR3 is made up of 13 amino acids. V gave up 4 bases and J gave up 7 bases; unmatched junction bases: 6. The CDR3 loop reads CASSGDPGGTQYF. The sequenced CDR3 bases are TGTGCCAGCAGTGGAGACCCAGGGGGGACC.

Concerning this clone itself: The CDR3 is cut off 3 residues early in the read; its end comes from the germline J gene. This sequence joins TRBV30 and TRBJ2-4; 7 bases match TRBD1. Germline V gene sequence: CDR1 GTSNPN, CDR2 SVGIG (reference sequence). CDR3 size: 15 residues. V shed 7 bases and J 1 base; nucleotides not matched to a gene: 10. The CDR3 bases that were read are TGTGCCTCAAGCTTTACAGGGGAGGCCAAAAACATT. Translated, it gives CASSFTGEAKNI. The entire CDR3 sequence reads CASSFTGEAKNIQYF. The whole variable domain, remainder taken from reference TRBV30 and TRBJ2-4, is SQTIHQWPATLVQPVGSPLSLECTVEGTSNPNLYWYRQAAGRGLQLLFYSVGIGQISSEVPQNLSASRPQDRQFILSSKKLLLSDSGFYLCASSFTGEAKNIQYFGAGTRLSVL.

Turning to this clone: Read sequence stops 3 residues before the CDR3 end, and the germline J gene provides the missing end. The chain carries TRBV30 and TRBJ1-6, with no clear D. Germline CDR1 is GTSNPN and CDR2 is SVGIG (reference sequence). The V end lost 1 base, the J end lost 4 bases, and 5 bases lay between the germline ends. The CDR3 is made up of 13 amino acids. The CDR3 bases that were read are TGTGCCTGGAGTGGGCAATATAATTCACCC. Its translation is CAWSGQYNSP. The whole CDR3 protein reads CAWSGQYNSPLHF. Using reference TRBV30 and TRBJ1-6 for the parts outside the CDR3, the full variable domain is SQTIHQWPATLVQPVGSPLSLECTVEGTSNPNLYWYRQAAGRGLQLLFYSVGIGQISSEVPQNLSASRPQDRQFILSSKKLLLSDSGFYLCAWSGQYNSPLHFGNGTRLTVT.

To note about this clone: The sequence runs out 3 residues before the end of the CDR3; the remainder is reconstructed from the germline J gene. The chain joins TRBV20-1 to TRBJ1-1; no clear D gene. This CDR3 region has 14 residues. Trimming shortened V by 2 bases and J by 2 bases, and 12 bases separated the two germline ends. CDR1 DFQATT and CDR2 SNEGSKA come from the germline V gene (reference sequence). The part of the CDR3 DNA that was read is TGCAGTGCTAGAAAGCAAGGGCCCAACACTGAA. Protein: CSARKQGPNTE. The whole CDR3 protein is CSARKQGPNTEAFF.

As to this clone: Read sequence stops 3 residues before the CDR3 end, and the germline J gene provides the missing end. The rearrangement uses TRBV12-3 or TRBV12-4 and TRBJ1-6, with D hard to call. The CDR3 has 13 amino acids. The ends were cut back, 1 base at V and 10 bases at J, with 8 bases in the middle. CDR3 amino acids: CASSLGQRSPLHF. CDR3 DNA, as far as it was read: TGTGCCAGCAGTTTAGGGCAAAGATCACCC.

A word on this clone: The missing CDR3 end, 3 residues past where the read stops, is filled in from the germline J gene. The chain has TRBV20-1 and TRBJ2-1, with a weak D call TRBD2 (5 bases). Deletions cut 4 bases from V and 9 bases from J, with 31 bases between. CDR1 and CDR2 (germline): DFQATT, SNEGSKA (reference sequence). This CDR3 spans 18 amino acids. CDR3 DNA (partial): TGCAGTGCTACCTCACTAGTATCTTTGACCCTTCGCCTTCCTGAG. Its translation is CSATSLVSLTLRLPE. In full, the CDR3 is CSATSLVSLTLRLPEQFF.

In terms of frequency, this clone is medium-sized. Read sequence stops 3 residues before the CDR3 end, and the germline J gene provides the missing end. This sequence joins TRBV14 and TRBJ2-2; 8 nucleotides line up with TRBD1. CDR1 is SGHDN, CDR2 FVKESK, per germline. The CDR3 runs 18 residues. V was pared by 4 bases and J by 0 bases, with 10 bases of the junction left unmatched. CDR3: CASSPNRGSSPNTGELFF. Incomplete CDR3 DNA: TGTGCCAGCAGCCCAAACAGGGGGAGTAGTCCGAACACCGGGGAG.

A note on this clone: Read data end 3 residues before the CDR3 end; the end is taken from the germline J gene. This chain connects TRBV7-9 to TRBJ1-3, with D maybe TRBD1 (5 bases). The CDR3 length is 12 residues. Germline CDR1 is SEHNR and CDR2 is FQNEAQ (reference sequence). The CDR3 DNA, read in part, is TGTGCCAGCAGCTTAGGGTCGGGGGAG. This encodes CASSLGSGE. Given in full, the CDR3 is CASSLGSGEIYF.

In the case of this clone: Read data end 3 residues before the CDR3 end; the end is taken from the germline J gene. The J gene is TRBJ2-7, the V gene TRBV5-1; D tentatively fits TRBD1 or TRBD2 (5 bases each). Germline CDR1 is SGHRS and CDR2 is YFSETQ. The CDR3 consists of 16 residues. The V gene lost 1 base and the J gene lost 2 bases, with 16 bases spanning the gap. The sequenced part of the CDR3 DNA is TGCGCCAGCAGCTTGAGGGGTCCTCGAGGGCCCTACGAG. As protein: CASSLRGPRGPYE. The CDR3 in full is CASSLRGPRGPYEQYF.

The CDR3 sequence is CASLLRDRDLPTNYGYTF. The CDR3 bases that were read are TGTGCCAGCCTTCTCCGGGACAGGGATTTACCTACTAACTATGGC. The genes are TRBV2 and TRBJ1-2; 9 bases align to TRBD1. The observed sequence ends 3 residues before the CDR3 terminus, with the missing tail filled in from the germline J gene. V shed 8 bases, J shed 0 bases, and the junction held 16 bases outside the gene matches. The CDR3 spans 18 residues. Germline values: CDR1 SNHLY, CDR2 FYNNEI.

As to this clone: The read terminates 3 residues before the CDR3 end, so the remaining end is supplied by the germline J gene. This chain links TRBV12-3 or TRBV12-4 with TRBJ2-1, with a tentative D call TRBD2 (6 bases). The CDR3 spans 14 residues. Trimming left V 3 bases short and J 2 bases short, with 8 bases between. This chain's CDR3 is CASSLRDTYNEQFF. CDR3 bases read: TGTGCCAGCAGTTTGCGGGATACCTACAATGAG.

Comments on this clone: Read data end 3 residues before the CDR3 end; the end is taken from the germline J gene. The chain carries TRBV20-1 and TRBJ2-7, with 9 bases fitting TRBD1. The germline CDR1 and CDR2 sequences are DFQATT and SNEGSKA (reference sequence). The CDR3 loop spans 14 amino acids. J gave up 5 bases and V 4 bases, and 9 bases lay outside the gene matches. The CDR3 protein is CSATTQGAPHEQYF. CDR3 DNA (partial): TGCAGTGCTACAACACAGGGGGCGCCCCACGAG.

About this clone: The CDR3 goes on 3 residues after the read ends, and that part is filled in from the germline J gene. The chain carries TRBV18 and TRBJ2-1, with 7 bases identical to TRBD1. With 4 bases clipped from V and 6 bases from J, the junction kept 6 bases outside the gene matches. Germline lookup yields CDR1 KGHSH and CDR2 LQKENI. The CDR3 is made up of 14 amino acids. CDR3: CASSRRDSSNEQFF. The DNA read from the CDR3 is TGTGCCAGCTCACGCCGGGACAGTTCCAATGAG.